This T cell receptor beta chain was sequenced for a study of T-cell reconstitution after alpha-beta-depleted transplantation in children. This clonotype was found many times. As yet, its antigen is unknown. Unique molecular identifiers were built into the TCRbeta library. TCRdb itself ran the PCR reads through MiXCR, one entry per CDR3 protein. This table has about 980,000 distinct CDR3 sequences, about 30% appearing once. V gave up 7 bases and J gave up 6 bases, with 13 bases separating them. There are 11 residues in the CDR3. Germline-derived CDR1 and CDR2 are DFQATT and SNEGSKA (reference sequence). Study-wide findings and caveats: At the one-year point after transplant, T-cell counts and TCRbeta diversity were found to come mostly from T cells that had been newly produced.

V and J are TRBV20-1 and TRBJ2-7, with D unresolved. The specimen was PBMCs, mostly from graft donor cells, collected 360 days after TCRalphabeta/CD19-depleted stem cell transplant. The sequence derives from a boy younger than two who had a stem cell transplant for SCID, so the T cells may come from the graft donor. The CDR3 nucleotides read TGCAGTGTTCCTGACCCCGTCGAGCAGTACTTC. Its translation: CSVPDPVEQYF.